Listed below are T cell receptor beta chains from one sample, sequenced in a study of blood T cell repertoires in COVID-19. The table came from immunoSEQ multiplex PCR; TCRdb's copy has only in-frame clones and leaves some out. The sample lists about 180,000 clones, 75% to 85% occurring once. Sequencing was performed on peripheral blood. The receptor source for this set is a human donor in a cohort sampled during active COVID-19. Each CDR3 is given with its conserved first and last residue.

v_call | cdr3_length | cdr3_aa
TRBV10-3 | 14 | CAISESGVGYGYTF
TRBV6-2/TRBV6-3 | 17 | CASSYSGQRYGKKPQFF
TRBV9 | 14 | CASSVTPGTYEQYF
TRBV9 | 13 | CASSPSLHSPLHF
TRBV6-5 | 15 | CASSTRQGSGNTIYF
TRBV27 | 16 | CASSLELAGGSDTQYF
TRBV19 | 14 | CASMGTGGRSPLHF
TRBV5-4 | 11 | CASSLNYGYTF
TRBV18 | 13 | CASSPATAETQYF
TRBV12-3/TRBV12-4 | 12 | CASCPRTDTQYF
TRBV5-6 | 14 | CASSLAGSVYGYTF
TRBV2 | 12 | CASSEQGSEAFF
TRBV19 | 16 | CASSIPGLKGTGELFF
TRBV7-9 | 15 | CASSLVGSGRETQYF
TRBV11-2 | 15 | CASSLGVGRGYEQYF
TRBV5-1 | 14 | CASSSPDRENTIYF
TRBV11-2 | 12 | CASSSEREVLYF
TRBV4-1 | 14 | CASSQVGTLTEAFF
TRBV5-4 | 16 | CASSSSAGGLTGELFF
TRBV6-2/TRBV6-3 | 17 | CASSSSGLRDYNSPLHF
TRBV4-3 | 15 | CASSQEDNSGAEQYF
TRBV9 | 13 | CASSGAHYNEQFF
TRBV14 | 16 | CASSRGQGPSNYGYTF